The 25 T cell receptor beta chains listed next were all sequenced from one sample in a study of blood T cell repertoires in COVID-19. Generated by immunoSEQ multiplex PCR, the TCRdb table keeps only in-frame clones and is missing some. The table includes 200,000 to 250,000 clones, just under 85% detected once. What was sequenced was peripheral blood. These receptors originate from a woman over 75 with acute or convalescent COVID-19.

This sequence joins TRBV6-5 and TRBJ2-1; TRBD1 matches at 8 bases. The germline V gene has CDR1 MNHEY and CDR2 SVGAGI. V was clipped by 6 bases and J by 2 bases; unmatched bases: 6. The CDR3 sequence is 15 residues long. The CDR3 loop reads CASSLDRGPYNEQFF. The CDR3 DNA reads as TGTGCCAGCAGCCTCGACAGGGGCCCCTACAATGAGCAGTTCTTC.

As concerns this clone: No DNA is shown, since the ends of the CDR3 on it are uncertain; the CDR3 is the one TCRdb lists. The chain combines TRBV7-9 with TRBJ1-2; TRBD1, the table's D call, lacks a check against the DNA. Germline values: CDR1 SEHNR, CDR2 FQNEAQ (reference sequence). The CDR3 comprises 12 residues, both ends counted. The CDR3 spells CASSWGTGASDF.

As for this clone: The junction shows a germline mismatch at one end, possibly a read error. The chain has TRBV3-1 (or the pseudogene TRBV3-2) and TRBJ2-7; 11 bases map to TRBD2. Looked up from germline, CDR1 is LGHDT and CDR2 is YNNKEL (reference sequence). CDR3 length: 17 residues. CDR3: CASTQPIAGGISYEQYF. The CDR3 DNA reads TGTGCCAGCACCCAACCAATAGCGGGAGGGATCTCCTACGAGCAGTACTTC.

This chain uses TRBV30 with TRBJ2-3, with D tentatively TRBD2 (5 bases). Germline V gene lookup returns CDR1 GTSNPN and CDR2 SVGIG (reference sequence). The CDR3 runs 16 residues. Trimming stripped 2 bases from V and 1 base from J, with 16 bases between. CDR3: CAWSPGLAGGTDTQYF. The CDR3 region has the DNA TGTGCCTGGAGTCCCGGCCTAGCCGGGGGCACAGATACGCAGTATTTT.

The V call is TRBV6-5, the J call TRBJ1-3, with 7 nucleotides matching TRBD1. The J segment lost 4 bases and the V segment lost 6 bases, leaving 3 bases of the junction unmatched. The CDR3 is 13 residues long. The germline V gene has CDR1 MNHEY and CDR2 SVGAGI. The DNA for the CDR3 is TGTGCCAGCAGATGGACAGGAGGAAACACCATATATTTT. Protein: CASRWTGGNTIYF.

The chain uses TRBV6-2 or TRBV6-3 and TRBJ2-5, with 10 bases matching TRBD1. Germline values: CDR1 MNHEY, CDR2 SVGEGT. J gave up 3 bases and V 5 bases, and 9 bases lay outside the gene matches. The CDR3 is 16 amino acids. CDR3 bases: TGTGCCAGCAGTCCCGGGACAGGGGTCGTAAAAGAGACCCAGTACTTC. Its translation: CASSPGTGVVKETQYF.

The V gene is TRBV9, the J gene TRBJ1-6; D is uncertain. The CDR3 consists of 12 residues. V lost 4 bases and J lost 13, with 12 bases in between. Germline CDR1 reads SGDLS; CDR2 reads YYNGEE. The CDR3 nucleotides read TGTGCCAGCAGCCTGCCCGGGTGGCCCCTCCACTTT. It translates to CASSLPGWPLHF.

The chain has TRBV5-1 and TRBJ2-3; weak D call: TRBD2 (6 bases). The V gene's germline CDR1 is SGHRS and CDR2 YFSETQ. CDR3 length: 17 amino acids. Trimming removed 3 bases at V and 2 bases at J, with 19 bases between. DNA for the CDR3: TGCGCCAGCAGCTCAGGAGGCGGGACTCCGTACACAGATACGCAGTATTTT. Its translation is CASSSGGGTPYTDTQYF.

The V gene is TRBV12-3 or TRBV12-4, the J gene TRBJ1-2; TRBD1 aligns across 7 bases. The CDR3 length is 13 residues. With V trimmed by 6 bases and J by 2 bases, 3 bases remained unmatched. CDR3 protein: CASRETGNYGYTF. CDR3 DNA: TGTGCCAGCAGAGAGACAGGGAACTATGGCTACACCTTC.

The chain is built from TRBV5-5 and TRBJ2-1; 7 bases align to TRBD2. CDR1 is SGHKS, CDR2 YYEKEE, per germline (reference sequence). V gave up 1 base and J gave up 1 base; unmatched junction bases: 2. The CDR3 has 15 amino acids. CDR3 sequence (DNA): TGTGCCAGCAGCTTGACTAGCGAGTCCTACAATGAGCAGTTCTTC. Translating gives CASSLTSESYNEQFF.

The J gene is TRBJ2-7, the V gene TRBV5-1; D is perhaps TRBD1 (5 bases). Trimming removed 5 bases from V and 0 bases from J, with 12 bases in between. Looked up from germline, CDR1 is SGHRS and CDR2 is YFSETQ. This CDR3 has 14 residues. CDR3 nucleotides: TGCGCCAGCAGGCCCCAGGGAATCTCCTACGAGCAGTACTTC. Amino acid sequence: CASRPQGISYEQYF.

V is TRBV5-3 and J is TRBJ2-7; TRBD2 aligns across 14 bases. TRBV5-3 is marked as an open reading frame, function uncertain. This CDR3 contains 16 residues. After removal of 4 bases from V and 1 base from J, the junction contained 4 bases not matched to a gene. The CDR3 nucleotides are TGTGCCAGAAGCGGGGGACTAGCGGGAGCTTCCTACGAGCAGTACTTC. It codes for CARSGGLAGASYEQYF.

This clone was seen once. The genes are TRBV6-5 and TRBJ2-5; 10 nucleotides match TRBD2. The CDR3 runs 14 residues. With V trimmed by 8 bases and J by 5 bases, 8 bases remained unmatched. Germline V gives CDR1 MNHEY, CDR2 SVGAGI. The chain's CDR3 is CASLPSGGVETQYF. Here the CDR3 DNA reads TGTGCCAGCTTGCCCAGCGGGGGGGTTGAGACCCAGTACTTC.

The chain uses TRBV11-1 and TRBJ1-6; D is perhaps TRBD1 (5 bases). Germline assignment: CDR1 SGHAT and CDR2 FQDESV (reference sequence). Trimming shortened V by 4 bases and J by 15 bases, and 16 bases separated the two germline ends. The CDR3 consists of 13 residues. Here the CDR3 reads CASSSNRMGLLHF. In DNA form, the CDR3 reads TGTGCCAGCAGCTCAAATAGGATGGGACTCCTCCACTTT.

The CDR3 region is CASSLKLGRQYEQYF. The CDR3 nucleotides are TGTGCCAGCAGTCTCAAGTTAGGGAGGCAGTACGAGCAGTACTTC. The gene calls are TRBV28 and TRBJ2-7; D might be TRBD2 (6 bases). CDR1 is MDHEN, CDR2 SYDVKM, per germline. With 5 bases removed from V and 4 bases from J, the gap between germline ends came to 18 bases. The CDR3 loop spans 15 amino acids.

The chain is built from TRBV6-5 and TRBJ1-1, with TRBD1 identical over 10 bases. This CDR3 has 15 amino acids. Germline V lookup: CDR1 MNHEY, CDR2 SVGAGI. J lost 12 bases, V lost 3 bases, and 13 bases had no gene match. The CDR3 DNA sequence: TGTGCCAGCAGTTATGACAGGGGGCATCCCGATAGAACTTTCTTT. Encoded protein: CASSYDRGHPDRTFF.

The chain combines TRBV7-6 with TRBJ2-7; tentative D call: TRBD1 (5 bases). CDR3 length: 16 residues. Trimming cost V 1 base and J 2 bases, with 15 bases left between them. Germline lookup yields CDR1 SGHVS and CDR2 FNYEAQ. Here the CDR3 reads CASSLGAGQTPYEQYF. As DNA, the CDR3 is TGTGCCAGCAGCTTAGGCGCAGGACAAACACCCTACGAGCAGTACTTC. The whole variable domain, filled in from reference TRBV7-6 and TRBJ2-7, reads GAGVSQSPRYKVTKRGQDVALRCDPISGHVSLYWYRQALGQGPEFLTYFNYEAQQDKSGLPNDRFSAERPEGSISTLTIQRTEQRDSAMYRCASSLGAGQTPYEQYFGPGTRLTVT.

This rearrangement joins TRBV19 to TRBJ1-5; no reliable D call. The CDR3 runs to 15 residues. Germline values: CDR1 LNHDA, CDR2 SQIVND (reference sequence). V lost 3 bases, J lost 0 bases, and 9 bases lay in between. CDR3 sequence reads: CASSIELYSNQPQHF. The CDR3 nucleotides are TGTGCCAGTAGTATTGAGCTTTATAGCAATCAGCCCCAGCATTTT.

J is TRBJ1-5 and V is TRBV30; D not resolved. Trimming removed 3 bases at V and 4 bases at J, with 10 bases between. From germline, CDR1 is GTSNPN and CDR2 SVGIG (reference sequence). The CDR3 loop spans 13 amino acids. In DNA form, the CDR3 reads TGTGCCTGGAGCGCCAGTAAAAATCAGCCCCAGCATTTT. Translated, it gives CAWSASKNQPQHF.

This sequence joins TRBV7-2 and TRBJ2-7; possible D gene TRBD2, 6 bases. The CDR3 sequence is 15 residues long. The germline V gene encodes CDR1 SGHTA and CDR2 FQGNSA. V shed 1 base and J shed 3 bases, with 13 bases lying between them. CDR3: CASSLVGAGYYEQYF. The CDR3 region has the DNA TGTGCCAGCAGCTTAGTTGGGGCGGGATACTACGAGCAGTACTTC.

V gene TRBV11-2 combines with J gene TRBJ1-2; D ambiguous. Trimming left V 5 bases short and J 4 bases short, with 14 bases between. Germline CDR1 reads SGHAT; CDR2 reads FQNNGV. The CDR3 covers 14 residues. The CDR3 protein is CASSPNWPLYGYTF. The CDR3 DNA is TGTGCCAGCAGCCCAAATTGGCCTCTCTATGGCTACACCTTC.

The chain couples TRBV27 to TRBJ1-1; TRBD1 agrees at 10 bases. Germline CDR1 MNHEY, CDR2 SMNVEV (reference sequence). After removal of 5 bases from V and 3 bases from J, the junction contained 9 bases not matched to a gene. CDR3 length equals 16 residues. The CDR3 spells CASSPPRTGGHTEAFF. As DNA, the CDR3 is TGTGCCAGCAGTCCACCCCGGACAGGGGGGCACACTGAAGCTTTCTTT.

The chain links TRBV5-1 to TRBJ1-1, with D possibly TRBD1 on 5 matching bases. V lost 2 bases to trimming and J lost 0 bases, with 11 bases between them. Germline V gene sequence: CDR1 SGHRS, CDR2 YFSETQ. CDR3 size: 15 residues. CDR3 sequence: CASSLLAGMNTEAFF. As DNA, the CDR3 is TGCGCCAGCAGCTTATTGGCAGGGATGAACACTGAAGCTTTCTTT.

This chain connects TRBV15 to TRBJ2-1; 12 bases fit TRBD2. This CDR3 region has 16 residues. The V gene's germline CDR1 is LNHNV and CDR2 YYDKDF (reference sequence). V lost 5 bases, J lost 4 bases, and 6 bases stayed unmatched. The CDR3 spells CATSPGLAGPYNEQFF. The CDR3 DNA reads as TGTGCCACCAGCCCGGGACTAGCGGGTCCTTACAATGAGCAGTTCTTC.

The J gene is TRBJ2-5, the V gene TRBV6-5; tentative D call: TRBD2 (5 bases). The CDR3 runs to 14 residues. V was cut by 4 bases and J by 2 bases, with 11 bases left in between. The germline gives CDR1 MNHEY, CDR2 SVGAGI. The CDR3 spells CASSSDEGQETQYF. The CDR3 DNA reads TGTGCCAGCAGTTCAGACGAGGGTCAAGAGACCCAGTACTTC.